This TCR beta chain was observed in a study of blood T cell repertoires in COVID-19. As for the study in general: The cDNA or gDNA used as material had been derived from T cells, B-cell-depleted T cells, or PBMCs.

Assay: immunoSEQ multiplex PCR; the TCRdb copy retains only in-frame clones and omits some. The sample lists roughly 230,000 clones, about 86% seen once, with about 4.4% in the top ten. This TCR derives from a man aged 45-65 years with active or convalescent COVID-19. The sequencing sample was made of peripheral blood.

The CDR3 DNA is TGTGCCAGCAGGGGTACAGGGATCAATGAGCAGTTCTTC. The encoded protein is CASRGTGINEQFF. The chain recombines TRBV2 with TRBJ2-1, with D possibly being TRBD1 (6 bases). V dropped 6 bases and J dropped 6 bases, with 12 bases sitting between them. This CDR3 comprises 13 residues. Looked up from germline, CDR1 is SNHLY and CDR2 is FYNNEI.